This T cell receptor (beta chain) comes out of a study of blood T cell repertoires in COVID-19. About the research overall: The United States, Italy and Spain supplied acute and convalescent COVID-19 samples. PBMCs, B-cell-depleted T cells, or T cells were the source of the cDNA or gDNA that made up the material.

As originally analysed: Estimates of nucleated cell counts were drawn from the amplification of reference gene primers. The assay was immunoSEQ multiplex PCR, and TCRdb's table has in-frame clones only and misses some. D and trimming come from the DNA, and the V and J calls and clone size come from that table. The repertoire has about 160,000 clones, about nine tenths of them found once; the top ten carry about 2%. Germline-derived CDR1 and CDR2 are KGHDR and SFDVKD. This CDR3 has 14 amino acids. The ends were cut back, 5 bases at V and 7 bases at J, with 16 bases in the middle. This clonotype was obtained from a man between 18 and 35 years old with acute or convalescent COVID-19. V and J are TRBV24-1 and TRBJ2-5; D remains unclear. Sequences were obtained from peripheral blood. This CDR3 is CATSVPSELGTQYF. In DNA form, the CDR3 reads TGTGCCACCAGTGTACCCAGCGAACTGGGGACCCAGTACTTC.